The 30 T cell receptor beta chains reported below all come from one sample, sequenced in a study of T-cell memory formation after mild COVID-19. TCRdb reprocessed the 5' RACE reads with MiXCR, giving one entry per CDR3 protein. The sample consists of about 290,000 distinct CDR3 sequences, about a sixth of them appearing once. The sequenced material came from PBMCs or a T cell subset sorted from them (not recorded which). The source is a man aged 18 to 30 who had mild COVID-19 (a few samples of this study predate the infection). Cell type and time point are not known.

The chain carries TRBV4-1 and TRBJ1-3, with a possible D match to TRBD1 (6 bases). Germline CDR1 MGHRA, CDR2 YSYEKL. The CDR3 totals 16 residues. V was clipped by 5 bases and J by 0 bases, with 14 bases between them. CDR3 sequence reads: CASSSGSRGSGNTIYF. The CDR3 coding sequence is TGCGCCAGCAGCTCAGGATCCAGGGGCTCTGGAAACACCATATATTTT.

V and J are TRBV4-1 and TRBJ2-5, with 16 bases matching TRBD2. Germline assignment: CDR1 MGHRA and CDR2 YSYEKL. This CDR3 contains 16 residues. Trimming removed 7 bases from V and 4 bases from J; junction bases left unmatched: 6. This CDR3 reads CASKGLAGGTGETQYF. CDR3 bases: TGCGCCAGCAAGGGACTAGCGGGGGGGACCGGAGAGACCCAGTACTTC.

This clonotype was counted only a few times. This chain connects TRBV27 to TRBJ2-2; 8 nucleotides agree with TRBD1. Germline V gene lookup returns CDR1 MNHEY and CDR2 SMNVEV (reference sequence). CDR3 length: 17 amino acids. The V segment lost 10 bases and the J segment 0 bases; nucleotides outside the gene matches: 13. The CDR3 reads CATQGAGQGTNTGELFF. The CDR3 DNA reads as TGTGCCACCCAGGGAGCAGGACAGGGAACGAACACCGGGGAGCTGTTTTTT.

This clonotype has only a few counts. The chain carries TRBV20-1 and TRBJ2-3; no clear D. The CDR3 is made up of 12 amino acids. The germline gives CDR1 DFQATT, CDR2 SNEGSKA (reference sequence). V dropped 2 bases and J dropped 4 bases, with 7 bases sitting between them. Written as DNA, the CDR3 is TGCAGTGCTAGAAGGCAGTCAGATACGCAGTATTTT. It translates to CSARRQSDTQYF.

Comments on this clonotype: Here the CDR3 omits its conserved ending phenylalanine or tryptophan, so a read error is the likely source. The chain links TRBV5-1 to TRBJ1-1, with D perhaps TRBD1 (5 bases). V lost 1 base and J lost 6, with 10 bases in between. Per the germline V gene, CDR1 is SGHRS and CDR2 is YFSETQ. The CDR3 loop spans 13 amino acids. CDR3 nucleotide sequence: TGCGCCAGCAGCTTGTCCCTGGGGGCTGAAGCTTTCCTT. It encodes CASSLSLGAEAFL.

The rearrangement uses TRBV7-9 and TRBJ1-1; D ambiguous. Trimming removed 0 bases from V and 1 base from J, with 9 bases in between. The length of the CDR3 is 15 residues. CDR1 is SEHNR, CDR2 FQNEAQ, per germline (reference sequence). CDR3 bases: TGTGCCAGCAGCTTAGCACAGCTGGGGAACACTGAAGCTTTCTTT. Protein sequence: CASSLAQLGNTEAFF.

CDR3 region: CASSYGDRQQAFF. CDR3 sequence (DNA): TGTGCCAGCAGTTACGGGGATCGGCAGCAAGCTTTCTTT. The rearrangement uses TRBV6-6 and TRBJ1-1; D is uncertain. The CDR3 runs 13 residues. CDR1 is MNHNY, CDR2 SVGAGI, per germline (reference sequence). V lost 2 bases, J lost 9 bases, and 13 bases lay in between.

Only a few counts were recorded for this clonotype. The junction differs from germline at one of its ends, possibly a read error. The CDR3 protein is CASSLDGRGGNF. The DNA of the CDR3 is TGCGCCAGCAGCTTGGATGGTCGGGGGGGGAACTTC. The chain is built from TRBV5-1 and TRBJ2-5; the match to TRBD2 covers 8 bases. This CDR3 is 12 amino acids long. Germline values: CDR1 SGHRS, CDR2 YFSETQ.

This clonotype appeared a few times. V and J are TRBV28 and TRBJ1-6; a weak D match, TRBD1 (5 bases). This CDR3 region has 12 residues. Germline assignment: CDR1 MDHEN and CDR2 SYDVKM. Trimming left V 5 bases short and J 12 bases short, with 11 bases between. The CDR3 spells CASSGPRGPLHF. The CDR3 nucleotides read TGTGCCAGCAGTGGTCCGAGGGGACCCCTCCACTTT.

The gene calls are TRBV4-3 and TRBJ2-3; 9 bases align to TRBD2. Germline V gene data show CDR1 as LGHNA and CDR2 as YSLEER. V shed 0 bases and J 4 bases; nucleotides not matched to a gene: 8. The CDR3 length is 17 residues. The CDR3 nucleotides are TGCGCCAGCAGCCAAGATCGGGCGGGGGGGCTTCCAGATACGCAGTATTTT. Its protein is CASSQDRAGGLPDTQYF.

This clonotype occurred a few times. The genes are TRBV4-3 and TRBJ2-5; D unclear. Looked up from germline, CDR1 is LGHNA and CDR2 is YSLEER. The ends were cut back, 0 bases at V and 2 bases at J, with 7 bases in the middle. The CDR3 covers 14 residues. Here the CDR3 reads CASSQEGFQETQYF. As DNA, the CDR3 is TGCGCCAGCAGCCAAGAAGGGTTTCAAGAGACCCAGTACTTC.

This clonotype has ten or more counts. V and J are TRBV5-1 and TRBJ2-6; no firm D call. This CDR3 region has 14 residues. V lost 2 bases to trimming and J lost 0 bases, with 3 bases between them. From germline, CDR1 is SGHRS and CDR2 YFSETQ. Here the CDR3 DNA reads TGCGCCAGCAGCTTCTTCTCTGGGGCCAACGTCCTGACTTTC. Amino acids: CASSFFSGANVLTF.

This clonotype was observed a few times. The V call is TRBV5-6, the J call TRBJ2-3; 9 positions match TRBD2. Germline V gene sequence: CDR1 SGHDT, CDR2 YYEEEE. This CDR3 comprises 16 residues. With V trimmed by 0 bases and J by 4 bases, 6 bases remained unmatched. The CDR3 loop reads CASSLVAGGPPDTQYF. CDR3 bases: TGTGCCAGCAGCTTGGTGGCGGGGGGGCCTCCAGATACGCAGTATTTT.

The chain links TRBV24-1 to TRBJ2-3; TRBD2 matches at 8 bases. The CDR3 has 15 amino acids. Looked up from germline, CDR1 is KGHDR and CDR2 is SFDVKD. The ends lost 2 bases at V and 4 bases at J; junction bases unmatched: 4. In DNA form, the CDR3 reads TGTGCCACCAGTGATTCCGGGACTAGTGCAGATACGCAGTATTTT. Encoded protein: CATSDSGTSADTQYF.

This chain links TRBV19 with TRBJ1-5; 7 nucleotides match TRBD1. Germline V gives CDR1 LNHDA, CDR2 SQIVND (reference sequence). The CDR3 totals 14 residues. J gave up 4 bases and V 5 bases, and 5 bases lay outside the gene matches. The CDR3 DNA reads TGTGCCAGTAGTCCCGGGACAGATAATCAGCCCCAGCATTTT. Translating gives CASSPGTDNQPQHF.

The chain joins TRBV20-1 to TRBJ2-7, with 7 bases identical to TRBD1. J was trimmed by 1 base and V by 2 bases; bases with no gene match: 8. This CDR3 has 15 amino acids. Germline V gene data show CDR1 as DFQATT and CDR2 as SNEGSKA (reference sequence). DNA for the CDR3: TGCAGTGCTAGACCCCACGGACAGGTTTCCTACGAGCAGTACTTC. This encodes CSARPHGQVSYEQYF.

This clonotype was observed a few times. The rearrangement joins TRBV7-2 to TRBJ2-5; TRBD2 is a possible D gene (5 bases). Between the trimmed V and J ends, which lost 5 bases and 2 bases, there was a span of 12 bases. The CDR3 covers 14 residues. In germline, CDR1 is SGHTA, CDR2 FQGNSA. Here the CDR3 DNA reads TGTGCCAGCAGCCTAACTAGGGAACAAGAGACCCAGTACTTC. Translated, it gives CASSLTREQETQYF.

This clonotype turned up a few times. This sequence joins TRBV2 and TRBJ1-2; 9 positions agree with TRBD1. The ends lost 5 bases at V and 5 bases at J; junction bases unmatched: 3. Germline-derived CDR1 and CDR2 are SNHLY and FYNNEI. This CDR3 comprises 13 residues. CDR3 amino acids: CASSWGQGYGYTF. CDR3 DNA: TGTGCCAGCAGTTGGGGACAGGGATATGGCTACACCTTC.

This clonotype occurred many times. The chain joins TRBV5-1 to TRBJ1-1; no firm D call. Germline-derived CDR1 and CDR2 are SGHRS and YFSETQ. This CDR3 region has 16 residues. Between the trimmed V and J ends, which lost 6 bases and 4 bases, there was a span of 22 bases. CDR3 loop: CASKVRLEGWGTEAFF. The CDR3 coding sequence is TGCGCCAGCAAGGTGAGGTTGGAAGGCTGGGGCACTGAAGCTTTCTTT.

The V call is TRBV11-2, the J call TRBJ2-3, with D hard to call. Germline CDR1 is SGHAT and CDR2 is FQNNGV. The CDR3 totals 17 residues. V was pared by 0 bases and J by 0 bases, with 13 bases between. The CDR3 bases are TGTGCCAGCAGCTTAGATCTCGGCTCCCGAAGCACAGATACGCAGTATTTT. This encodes CASSLDLGSRSTDTQYF.

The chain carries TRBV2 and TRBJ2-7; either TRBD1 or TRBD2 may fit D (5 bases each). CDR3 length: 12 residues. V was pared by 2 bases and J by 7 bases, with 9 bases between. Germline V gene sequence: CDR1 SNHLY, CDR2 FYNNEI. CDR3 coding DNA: TGTGCCAGCAGTGAAAGGGACCTGGAGCAGTACGTC. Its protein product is CASSERDLEQYV.

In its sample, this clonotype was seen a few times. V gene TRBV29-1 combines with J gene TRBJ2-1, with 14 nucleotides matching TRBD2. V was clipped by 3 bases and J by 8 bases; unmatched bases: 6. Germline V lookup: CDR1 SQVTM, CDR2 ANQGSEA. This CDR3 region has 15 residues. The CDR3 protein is CSVDRGTSGGHEQFF. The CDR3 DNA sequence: TGCAGCGTTGACCGAGGGACTAGCGGGGGCCATGAGCAGTTCTTC.

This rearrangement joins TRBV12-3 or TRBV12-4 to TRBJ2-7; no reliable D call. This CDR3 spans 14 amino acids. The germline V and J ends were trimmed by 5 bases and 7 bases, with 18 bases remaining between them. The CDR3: CASSGGLSGGEQYV. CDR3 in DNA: TGTGCCAGCAGTGGCGGCCTGTCCGGTGGGGAGCAGTACGTC.

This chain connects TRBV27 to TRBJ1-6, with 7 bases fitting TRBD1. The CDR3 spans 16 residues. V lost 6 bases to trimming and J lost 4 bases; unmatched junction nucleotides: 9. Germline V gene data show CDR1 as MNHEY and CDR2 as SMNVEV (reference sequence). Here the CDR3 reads CASRIDRVGYNSPLHF. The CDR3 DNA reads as TGTGCCAGCAGGATAGACAGGGTGGGATATAATTCACCCCTCCACTTT.

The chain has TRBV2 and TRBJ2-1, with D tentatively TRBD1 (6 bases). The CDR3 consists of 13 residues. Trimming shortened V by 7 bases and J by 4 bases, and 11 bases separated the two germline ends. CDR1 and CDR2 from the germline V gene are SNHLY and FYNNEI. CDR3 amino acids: CASMVGQYNEQFF. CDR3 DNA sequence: TGTGCCAGCATGGTCGGACAGTACAATGAGCAGTTCTTC. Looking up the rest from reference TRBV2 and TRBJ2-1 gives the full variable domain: EPEVTQTPSHQVTQMGQEVILRCVPISNHLYFYWYRQILGQKVEFLVSFYNNEISEKSEIFDDQFSVERPDGSNFTLKIRSTKLEDSAMYFCASMVGQYNEQFFGPGTRLTVL.

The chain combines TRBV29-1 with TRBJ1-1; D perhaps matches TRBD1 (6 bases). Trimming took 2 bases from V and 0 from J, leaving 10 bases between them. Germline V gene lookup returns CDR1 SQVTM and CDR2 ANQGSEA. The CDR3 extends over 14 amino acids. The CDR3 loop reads CSVESTGMNTEAFF. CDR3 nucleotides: TGCAGCGTTGAAAGCACAGGGATGAACACTGAAGCTTTCTTT.

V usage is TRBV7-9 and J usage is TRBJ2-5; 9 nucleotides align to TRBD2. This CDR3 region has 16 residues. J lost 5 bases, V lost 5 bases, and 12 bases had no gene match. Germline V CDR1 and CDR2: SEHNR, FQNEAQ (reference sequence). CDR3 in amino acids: CASSAAGGTDGETQYF. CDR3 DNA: TGTGCCAGCAGCGCAGCGGGGGGAACTGACGGGGAGACCCAGTACTTC.

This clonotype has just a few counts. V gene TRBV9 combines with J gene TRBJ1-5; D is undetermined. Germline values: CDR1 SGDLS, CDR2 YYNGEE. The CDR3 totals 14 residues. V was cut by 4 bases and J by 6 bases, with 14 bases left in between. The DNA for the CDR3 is TGTGCCAGCAGCTTCAGTTCAGCGGGTCAGCCCCAGCATTTT. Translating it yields CASSFSSAGQPQHF. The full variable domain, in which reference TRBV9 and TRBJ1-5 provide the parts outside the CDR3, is DSGVTQTPKHLITATGQRVTLRCSPRSGDLSVYWYQQSLDQGLQFLIQYYNGEERAKGNILERFSAQQFPDLHSELNLSSLELGDSALYFCASSFSSAGQPQHFGDGTRLSIL.

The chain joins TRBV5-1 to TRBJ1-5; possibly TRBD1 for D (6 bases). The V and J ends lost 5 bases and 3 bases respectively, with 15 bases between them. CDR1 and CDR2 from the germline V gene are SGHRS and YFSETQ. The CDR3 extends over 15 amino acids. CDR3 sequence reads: CASRETGLNNQPQHF. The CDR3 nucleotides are TGCGCCAGCAGAGAAACAGGGCTCAACAATCAGCCCCAGCATTTT. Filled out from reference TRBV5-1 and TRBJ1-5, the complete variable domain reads KAGVTQTPRYLIKTRGQQVTLSCSPISGHRSVSWYQQTPGQGLQFLFEYFSETQRNKGNFPGRFSGRQFSNSRSEMNVSTLELGDSALYLCASRETGLNNQPQHFGDGTRLSIL.

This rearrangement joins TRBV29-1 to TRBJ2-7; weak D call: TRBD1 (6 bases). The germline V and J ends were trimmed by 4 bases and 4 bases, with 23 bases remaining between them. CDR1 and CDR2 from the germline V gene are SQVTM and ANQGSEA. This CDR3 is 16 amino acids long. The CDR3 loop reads CSVGIRDRPASYEQYF. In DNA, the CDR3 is TGCAGCGTTGGAATCAGAGACAGGCCCGCCTCATACGAGCAGTACTTC.